This T cell receptor (beta chain) was retrieved from a study of post-analysis software for immune sequencing data. Germline values: CDR1 PRHDT, CDR2 FYEKMQ (reference sequence). The CDR3 sequence is 13 residues long. The germline V and J ends were trimmed by 0 bases and 5 bases, with 6 bases remaining between them. This clonotype was found a few times. Tagging with unique molecular identifiers was a feature of the TCR beta cDNA libraries. TCRdb analysed the PCR reads with MiXCR anew, one entry per CDR3 protein. The table has about 160,000 distinct CDR3 sequences, roughly 35% seen once. This TCR came from a girl aged 5 to 17 with multiple sclerosis. The chain employs TRBV13 and TRBJ2-3; TRBD1 or TRBD2 may be the D gene (5 bases each). The sample in question was blood, obtained after autologous hematopoietic stem cell transplantation. In DNA, the CDR3 is TGTGCCAGCAGCTTAGGGGGACGAGATACGCAGTATTTT. It yields the protein CASSLGGRDTQYF.